These 18 T cell receptor beta chains share one sample of origin, sequenced in a study of glioma-infiltrating T cells after dendritic cell vaccination. Libraries were prepared by immunoSEQ multiplex PCR; TCRdb keeps only in-frame clonotypes and omits some of them. The profile shows roughly 100,000 clones, roughly 79% of them singletons. The sequencing here drew on blood, taken before dendritic cell vaccination. The receptors shown here come from a human donor with glioblastoma.

This clone was counted a few times. The rearrangement joins TRBV13 to TRBJ2-7; a possible D gene is TRBD2 (6 bases). Deletions cut 5 bases from V and 4 bases from J, with 15 bases between. The CDR3 consists of 14 residues. Germline V gene sequence: CDR1 PRHDT, CDR2 FYEKMQ (reference sequence). CDR3 DNA: TGTGCCAGCAGCCCAGCGGGCAGGGAGTACGAGCAGTACTTC. It is translated as CASSPAGREYEQYF.

The sample holds a few counts of this clone. This chain links TRBV10-3 with TRBJ1-2; D remains ambiguous. Germline-derived CDR1 and CDR2 are ENHRY and SYGVKD. V was trimmed by 8 bases and J by 7 bases, leaving 14 bases between them. The CDR3 length is 12 residues. In nucleotides, the CDR3 is TGTGCCATCTACGCCCGGGAGGCTGGCTACACCTTC. This encodes CAIYAREAGYTF.

This clone was seen once. The chain couples TRBV9 to TRBJ2-1; 7 bases match TRBD1. Trimming at V came to 0 bases and at J to 12 bases, leaving 6 bases not matched to a gene. The CDR3 is 13 amino acids. Germline-derived CDR1 and CDR2 are SGDLS and YYNGEE. The CDR3 sequence is CASSVDRGAGQFF. The CDR3 nucleotides are TGTGCCAGCAGCGTAGACAGGGGCGCTGGGCAGTTCTTC.

In the case of this clone: The junction does not match germline at one end; this may be a read error. The same CDR3 can be traced to other DNA sequences in this sample. The V gene is TRBV5-4, the J gene TRBJ2-2, with D perhaps TRBD1 (6 bases). Germline CDR1 reads SGHNT; CDR2 reads YYREEE (reference sequence). The CDR3 is 16 amino acids. The CDR3 protein is CASSLDGGARTGELFF. DNA for the CDR3: TGTGCCAGCAGTTTGGATGGGGGCGCGCGCACCGGGGAGCTGTTTTTT. Drawing the rest from reference TRBV5-4 and TRBJ2-2, the complete variable domain is ETGVTQSPTHLIKTRGQQVTLRCSSQSGHNTVSWYQQALGQGPQFIFQYYREEENGRGNFPPRFSGLQFPNYSSELNVNALELDDSALYLCASSLDGGARTGELFFGEGSRLTVL.

The rearrangement links TRBV19 to TRBJ2-2; TRBD2 aligns across 9 bases. V was clipped by 10 bases and J by 2 bases; unmatched bases: 2. Germline values: CDR1 LNHDA, CDR2 SQIVND (reference sequence). The length of the CDR3 is 13 residues. The CDR3 DNA is TGTGCCACTAGCGGGGTTAACACCGGGGAGCTGTTTTTT. It yields the protein CATSGVNTGELFF.

The rearrangement joins TRBV27 to TRBJ1-1, with 10 bases that match TRBD1. J lost 3 bases, V lost 1 base, and 2 bases had no gene match. This CDR3 spans 15 amino acids. The germline CDR1 and CDR2 sequences are MNHEY and SMNVEV (reference sequence). The CDR3 is CASSLLGTGDTEAFF. CDR3 bases: TGTGCCAGCAGTTTATTGGGGACAGGGGACACTGAAGCTTTCTTT.

J is TRBJ1-1 and V is TRBV6-5, with D perhaps TRBD1 (6 bases). Trimming removed 5 bases at V and 0 bases at J, with 13 bases between. This CDR3 contains 15 residues. CDR1 is MNHEY and CDR2 is SVGAGI in the germline V gene. CDR3 coding DNA: TGTGCCAGCAGTCCACCGGGACATCTGAACACTGAAGCTTTCTTT. Translating gives CASSPPGHLNTEAFF.

This rearrangement joins TRBV30 to TRBJ2-1; TRBD2 aligns across 10 bases. V was clipped by 2 bases and J by 9 bases; unmatched bases: 7. Germline CDR1 and CDR2: GTSNPN and SVGIG (reference sequence). The CDR3 contains 14 residues. The CDR3 DNA reads TGTGCCTGGAGTCAGCTAGCGGGGGTTGGTGAGCAGTTCTTC. The encoded protein is CAWSQLAGVGEQFF.

The V gene is TRBV4-3, the J gene TRBJ2-2; D uncertain. The CDR3 runs 15 residues. Looked up from germline, CDR1 is LGHNA and CDR2 is YSLEER. V lost 0 bases to trimming and J lost 7 bases, with 12 bases between them. CDR3 sequence (DNA): TGCGCCAGCAGCCAAGAAATGTCTCGCGGCGGGGAGCTGTTTTTT. Translating it yields CASSQEMSRGGELFF.

This clone has just one count. The chain combines TRBV11-2 with TRBJ2-7; D unclear. The V gene lost 0 bases and the J gene lost 1 base, with 13 bases spanning the gap. Germline CDR1 reads SGHAT; CDR2 reads FQNNGV. The CDR3 consists of 16 residues. The DNA for the CDR3 is TGTGCCAGCAGCTTAGATTTTCTGGCCGGGTCCTACGAGCAGTACTTC. This codes for CASSLDFLAGSYEQYF.

There are a few counts of this clone. The chain is built from TRBV19 and TRBJ2-7; 16 bases agree with TRBD2. From germline, CDR1 is LNHDA and CDR2 SQIVND (reference sequence). Trimming took 5 bases from V and 5 from J; bases not matched to a gene: 6. This CDR3 contains 16 residues. CDR3 region: CASSGTSGGAGDEQYF. The CDR3 region has the DNA TGTGCCAGTAGTGGGACTAGCGGGGGGGCAGGCGACGAGCAGTACTTC.

The rearrangement uses TRBV7-3 and TRBJ2-3; no clear D. CDR3 length equals 13 residues. Trimming took off 5 bases at V and 1 base at J, with 7 bases between the two ends. The germline gives CDR1 SGHTA, CDR2 FQGTGA. CDR3 DNA: TGTGCCAGCAGCCCCCTAGGCACAGATACGCAGTATTTT. The encoded protein is CASSPLGTDTQYF. Filled out from reference TRBV7-3 and TRBJ2-3, the complete variable domain reads GAGVSQTPSNKVTEKGKYVELRCDPISGHTALYWYRQSLGQGPEFLIYFQGTGAADDSGLPNDRFFAVRPEGSVSTLKIQRTERGDSAVYLCASSPLGTDTQYFGPGTRLTVL.

This chain links TRBV7-2 with TRBJ2-3; D perhaps matches TRBD2 (5 bases). V was cut by 3 bases and J by 0 bases, with 10 bases left in between. This CDR3 contains 15 residues. Germline CDR1 is SGHTA and CDR2 is FQGNSA. The CDR3 loop reads CASSLGSGSTDTQYF. As DNA, the CDR3 is TGTGCCAGCAGCTTGGGGAGCGGAAGCACAGATACGCAGTATTTT.

The chain employs TRBV6-5 and TRBJ1-6; the match to TRBD1 covers 7 bases. V dropped 4 bases and J dropped 5; count of bases not matched to a gene: 2. The CDR3 length is 14 residues. CDR1 is MNHEY and CDR2 is SVGAGI in the germline V gene. The CDR3 sequence: CASSSGTDNSPLHF. CDR3 DNA: TGTGCCAGCAGTTCCGGGACAGATAATTCACCCCTCCACTTT.

This clone has just one count. V usage is TRBV30 and J usage is TRBJ1-4; a possible D gene is TRBD1 (5 bases). In germline, CDR1 is GTSNPN, CDR2 SVGIG (reference sequence). This CDR3 spans 16 amino acids. The V end was cut by 2 bases, the J end by 4 bases, with 17 bases between. CDR3 amino acids: CAWSPPDDSINEKLFF. The CDR3 bases are TGTGCCTGGAGTCCACCAGATGACAGCATTAATGAAAAACTGTTTTTT.

The genes are TRBV7-8 and TRBJ1-2; the D gene is possibly TRBD1 (6 bases). The V gene lost 2 bases and the J gene lost 2 bases, with 9 bases spanning the gap. Per germline, CDR1 SGHVS and CDR2 FQNEAQ. This CDR3 is built from 14 residues. The CDR3 loop reads CASSLRDKNYGYTF. Here the CDR3 DNA reads TGTGCCAGCAGCTTAAGGGACAAAAACTATGGCTACACCTTC.

The CDR3 here is CASSIPGRNQPQHF. For the CDR3, the DNA is TGTGCCAGTAGTATCCCAGGGAGGAATCAGCCCCAGCATTTT. V and J are TRBV19 and TRBJ1-5, with a weak D call TRBD1 (5 bases). Trimming took 3 bases from V and 4 from J, leaving 10 bases between them. CDR3 length equals 14 residues. Germline-derived CDR1 and CDR2 are LNHDA and SQIVND (reference sequence).

The rearrangement links TRBV10-3 to TRBJ1-1; the D is unclear. V gave up 6 bases and J gave up 1 base, with 15 bases separating them. The germline CDR1 and CDR2 sequences are ENHRY and SYGVKD. The CDR3 spans 15 residues. CDR3 in amino acids: CAISFGPLSNTEAFF. CDR3 bases: TGTGCCATCAGCTTCGGTCCTTTATCGAACACTGAAGCTTTCTTT.